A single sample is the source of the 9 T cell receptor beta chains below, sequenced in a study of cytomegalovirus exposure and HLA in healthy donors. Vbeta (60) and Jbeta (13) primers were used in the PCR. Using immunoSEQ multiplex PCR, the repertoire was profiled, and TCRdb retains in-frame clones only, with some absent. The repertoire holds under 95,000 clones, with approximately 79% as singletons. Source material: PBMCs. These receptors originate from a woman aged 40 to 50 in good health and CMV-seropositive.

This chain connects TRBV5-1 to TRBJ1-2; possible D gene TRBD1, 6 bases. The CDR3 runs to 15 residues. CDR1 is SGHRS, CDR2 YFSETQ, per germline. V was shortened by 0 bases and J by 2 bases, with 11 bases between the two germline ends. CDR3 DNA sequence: TGCGCCAGCAGCTTGGATCAGGGGTCGAACTATGGCTACACCTTC. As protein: CASSLDQGSNYGYTF.

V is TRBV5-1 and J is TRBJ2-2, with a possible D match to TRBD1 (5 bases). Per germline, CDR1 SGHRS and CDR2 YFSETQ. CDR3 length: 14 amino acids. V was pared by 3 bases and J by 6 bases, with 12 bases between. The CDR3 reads CASSSAPGPGELFF. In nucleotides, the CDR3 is TGCGCCAGCAGCTCGGCCCCAGGGCCCGGGGAGCTGTTTTTT.

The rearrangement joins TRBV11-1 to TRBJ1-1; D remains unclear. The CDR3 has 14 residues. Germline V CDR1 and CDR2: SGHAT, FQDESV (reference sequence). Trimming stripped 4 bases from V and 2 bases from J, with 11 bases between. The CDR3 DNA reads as TGTGCCAGCAGCTGGGGAGGAGTCAACACTGAAGCTTTCTTT. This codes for CASSWGGVNTEAFF.

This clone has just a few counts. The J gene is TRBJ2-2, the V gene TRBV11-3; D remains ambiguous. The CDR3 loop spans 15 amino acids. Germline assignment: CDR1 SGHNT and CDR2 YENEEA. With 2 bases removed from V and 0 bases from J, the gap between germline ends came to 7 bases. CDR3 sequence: CASSLLYSNTGELFF. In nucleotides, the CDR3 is TGTGCCAGCAGCTTACTCTACTCGAACACCGGGGAGCTGTTTTTT.

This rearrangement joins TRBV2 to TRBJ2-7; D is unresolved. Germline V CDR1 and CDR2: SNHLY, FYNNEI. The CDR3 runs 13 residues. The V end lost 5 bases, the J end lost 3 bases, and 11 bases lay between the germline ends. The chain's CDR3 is CASSWQIFYEQYF. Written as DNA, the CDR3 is TGTGCCAGCAGTTGGCAGATATTCTACGAGCAGTACTTC.

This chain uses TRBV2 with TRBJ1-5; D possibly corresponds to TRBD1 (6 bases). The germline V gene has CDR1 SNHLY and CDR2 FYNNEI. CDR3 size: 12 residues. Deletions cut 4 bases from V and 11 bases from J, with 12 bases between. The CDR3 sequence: CASSGPPGAQHF. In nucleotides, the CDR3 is TGTGCCAGCAGTGGCCCGCCAGGGGCCCAGCATTTT.

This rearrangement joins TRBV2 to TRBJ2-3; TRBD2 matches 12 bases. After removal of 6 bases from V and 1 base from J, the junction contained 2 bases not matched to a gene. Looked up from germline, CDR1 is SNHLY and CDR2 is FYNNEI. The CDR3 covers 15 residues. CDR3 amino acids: CASRLAGGRTDTQYF. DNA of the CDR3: TGTGCCAGCAGACTAGCGGGGGGACGCACAGATACGCAGTATTTT.

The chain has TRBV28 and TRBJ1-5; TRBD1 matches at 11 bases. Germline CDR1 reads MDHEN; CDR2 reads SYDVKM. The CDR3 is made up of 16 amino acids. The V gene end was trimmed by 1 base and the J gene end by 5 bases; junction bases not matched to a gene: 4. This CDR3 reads CASSLLGQGGDQPQHF. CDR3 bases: TGTGCCAGCAGTTTATTGGGACAGGGGGGAGATCAGCCCCAGCATTTT.

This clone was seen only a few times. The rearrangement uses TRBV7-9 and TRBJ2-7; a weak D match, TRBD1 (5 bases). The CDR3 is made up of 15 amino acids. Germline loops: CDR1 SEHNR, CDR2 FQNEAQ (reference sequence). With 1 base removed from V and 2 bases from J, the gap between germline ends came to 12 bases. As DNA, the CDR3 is TGTGCCAGCAGCTTAGGGGCAGGGCGGACCTACGAGCAGTACTTC. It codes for CASSLGAGRTYEQYF. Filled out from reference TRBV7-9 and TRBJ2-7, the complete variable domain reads DTGVSQNPRHKITKRGQNVTFRCDPISEHNRLYWYRQTLGQGPEFLTYFQNEAQLEKSRLLSDRFSAERPKGSFSTLEIQRTEQGDSAMYLCASSLGAGRTYEQYFGPGTRLTVT.